This T cell receptor (beta chain) was captured by sequencing in a study of cytomegalovirus exposure and HLA in healthy donors. Points from the study as a whole: In an earlier analysis, productive rearrangement rates for most beta V segments clustered near 87% or 30%. It was only CMV serostatus that was available as immune exposure information. Presence/absence analyses took donor sequencing depth as roughly uniform.

CDR1 and CDR2 (germline): MNHEY, SMNVEV (reference sequence). V lost 5 bases, J lost 0 bases, and 5 bases lay in between. This CDR3 contains 13 residues. PCR involved 60 Vbeta and 13 Jbeta primers. In the original workflow: Tens of millions of unique TCR beta chains, roughly 11 million shared, were counted in a later analysis. The protocol was immunoSEQ multiplex PCR, while the TCRdb copy is restricted to in-frame clones and leaves out a portion. The V and J calls and clone size were taken over from that table, and D and trimming were inferred from the DNA. The sample yields under 35,000 clones, approximately 61% seen once. Of note for this clone: The antigen is undetermined.

The chain links TRBV27 to TRBJ2-1; D not certain. Sequencing was done on a sample of PBMCs. The receptor comes from a man aged 50 to 60 in good health and CMV-seropositive. The CDR3 DNA is TGTGCCAGCAGTCTAAGCTCCTACAATGAGCAGTTCTTC. It translates to CASSLSSYNEQFF.